This T cell receptor (beta chain) was retrieved from a study of PD-1 blockade in mismatch repair-deficient tumors. This clone showed up just once. Every patient had mismatch repair deficiency by PCR or immunohistochemistry. TCRdb's table, derived via immunoSEQ multiplex PCR, lists solely in-frame clones and lacks some. The sample lists just under 65,000 clones, about nine tenths occurring once. V lost 1 base, J lost 6 bases, and 12 bases lay in between. The CDR3 runs to 14 residues. Germline CDR1 SGHDN, CDR2 FVKESK. The chain is built from TRBV14 and TRBJ1-1, with a weak D call TRBD1 (5 bases). The source was peripheral blood, collected 52 weeks after starting pembrolizumab. This receptor was taken from an adult with mismatch repair-deficient cancer. The CDR3, as DNA: TGTGCCAGCAGCCAAGGTCAGGGAAGACCTGAAGCTTTCTTT. The encoded protein is CASSQGQGRPEAFF.